This note documents a single TCR beta chain sequence. Antigen: not known. The CDR3 extends over 13 amino acids. Germline loops: CDR1 SEHNR, CDR2 FQNEAQ (reference sequence). V was pared by 5 bases and J by 4 bases, with 11 bases between. These data are taken from a study of T cell responses to AZD1222 COVID-19 vaccine. Study-wide results and caveats: Spike-wide vaccine-associated CD4 TCRs dominated at 160-218 and 743-854. Nearly half of the spike-specific TCRs reportedly recognize variant regions that carry no mutations. After the peak T cell response, and only then, were repertoires sampled. Most donors were white British and more were female, and clonal diversity was possibly underestimated.

Assay: immunoSEQ multiplex PCR; the TCRdb copy retains only in-frame clones and omits some. The data hold over 150,000 clones, with roughly 94% observed a single time. The J gene is TRBJ1-2, the V gene TRBV7-9; no firm D call. This sequence was found in an adult in good health. Material: peripheral blood, obtained on day 0 of MenACWY control vaccination. DNA for the CDR3: TGTGCCAGCAGCCTGACCGGGAGCTATGGCTACACCTTC. Amino acid sequence: CASSLTGSYGYTF.